This T cell receptor (beta chain) came from a study of prognosis after radiotherapy for stage I lung cancer. By frequency in the sample, this clonotype is large. Amplification of the TCR beta CDR3 (from genomic DNA) was done by two-round multiplex PCR. First-round PCR employed TRBV- and TRBJ-specific primers for each gene. TCRdb reprocessed the multiplex PCR reads with MiXCR, giving one entry per CDR3 protein. The table includes about 14,000 distinct CDR3 sequences, around 27% detected once. This receptor was identified in a donor aged 50 or older with non-small cell lung cancer. Sequencing was performed on PBMCs, taken before or after stereotactic body radiation therapy (not recorded which).

CDR3: CATSRRALLPLHF. The CDR3 DNA is TGTGCCACCAGCAGGAGAGCGCTACTTCCCCTCCACTTT. The chain recombines TRBV15 with TRBJ1-6, with D unresolved. Germline values: CDR1 LNHNV, CDR2 YYDKDF (reference sequence). This CDR3 is built from 13 residues. Trimming cost V 3 bases and J 13 bases, with 13 bases left between them.